Listed below are T cell receptor beta chains from one sample, sequenced in a study of tumor-infiltrating lymphocytes in primary liver carcinoma. TCRdb re-derived calls from the multiplex PCR reads in MiXCR, one entry per CDR3 protein. The sample lists 300,000 to 350,000 distinct CDR3 sequences; around 60% were seen once. Sample: peripheral blood. Receptors were obtained from a man in his forties with primary liver carcinoma and hepatitis B virus infection. Both conserved end residues are part of each CDR3. Each record gives: D gene, clone size, V gene, J gene, CDR3 protein, CDR3 DNA. A D gene is named only where the DNA matches it firmly. Rows may omit the clone size; those that give it use once, few, many or a size class.

>TRBD1|many|TRBV6-5|TRBJ2-1
CASSPTGTGNNEQFF
TGTGCCAGCAGTCCGACCGGGACAGGGAACAATGAGCAGTTCTTC
>-|-|TRBV11-2|TRBJ2-7
CAISLGSTYEQYF
TGTGCCATCAGCTTAGGGTCGACCTATGAGCAGTACTTC
>TRBD1|-|TRBV28|TRBJ1-2
CASSPGTGDYGYTF
TGTGCCAGCAGTCCCGGGACAGGTGACTATGGCTACACCTTC
>TRBD2|many|TRBV11-2|TRBJ2-2
CASSLDWREHTGELFF
TGTGCCAGCAGCTTAGATTGGCGGGAGCACACCGGGGAGCTGTTTTTT
>-|many|TRBV4-2|TRBJ2-5
CASSQGLAIETQYF
TGTGCCAGCAGCCAGGGTCTAGCGATCGAGACCCAGTACTTC
>-|-|TRBV11-1|TRBJ2-1
CASSGWANLNNEQFF
TGTGCGAGCAGCGGCTGGGCCAACCTAAACAACGAGCAGTTCTTC
>-|many|TRBV10-2|TRBJ1-1
CASRDGGANTEAFF
TGCGCCTCAAGGGACGGGGGGGCCAACACTGAAGCTTTCTTT
>-|-|TRBV11-1|TRBJ1-1
CASSSQVGGTEPFF
TGCGCCAGCAGCTCACAGGTGGGTGGCACTGAACCTTTCTTT
>-|-|TRBV7-9|TRBJ1-4
CASSLDSLNEKLFF
TGTGCCAGCAGCTTAGACAGTCTCAATGAAAAACTGTTTTTT
>TRBD2|-|TRBV5-4|TRBJ2-1
CASSPVAGGGGEHFF
TGTGCCAGCAGTCCCGTAGCGGGAGGTGGCGGTGAGCATTTCTTC
>-|-|TRBV11-1|TRBJ1-5
CASSVGVHTDTQHF
TGTGCCAGCAGCGTTGGGGTCCACACAGACACGCAGCATTTT
>TRBD2|many|TRBV10-3|TRBJ2-1
CAISDGTSGRGHEQFF
TGTGCCATCAGTGACGGGACTAGCGGGAGGGGGCATGAGCAGTTCTTC
>TRBD2|many|TRBV12-3/TRBV12-4|TRBJ2-1
CASSSGTTFDEQFF
TGTGCCAGCAGTTCCGGGACTACTTTTGATGAGCAGTTCTTC
>-|many|TRBV11-3|TRBJ2-1
CASSLPGRNEQFF
TGTGCCAGCAGCTTGCCAGGGAGGAATGAGCAGTTCTTC
>-|-|TRBV5-5|TRBJ2-5
CASSFDNLQETQYF
TGTGCCAGCAGCTTCGACAACCTCCAAGAGACCCAGTACTTC
>-|-|TRBV11-2|TRBJ2-3
CASSLVAVSIDTQYF
TGTGCCAGCAGCCTAGTGGCGGTTAGCATAGATACGCAATATTTT
>TRBD1|many|TRBV6-1|TRBJ2-7
CASRDSTLEQYF
TGTGCCAGCCGGGACAGTACACTCGAGCAGTACTTC
>TRBD2|many|TRBV29-1|TRBJ2-1
CSVVPSGYNEQFF
TGCAGCGTTGTGCCTAGCGGCTACAATGAGCAGTTCTTC
>-|many|TRBV6-1|TRBJ2-2
CASSRDTGELFF
TGTGCCAGTAGTAGGGATACCGGGGAGCTGTTTTTT